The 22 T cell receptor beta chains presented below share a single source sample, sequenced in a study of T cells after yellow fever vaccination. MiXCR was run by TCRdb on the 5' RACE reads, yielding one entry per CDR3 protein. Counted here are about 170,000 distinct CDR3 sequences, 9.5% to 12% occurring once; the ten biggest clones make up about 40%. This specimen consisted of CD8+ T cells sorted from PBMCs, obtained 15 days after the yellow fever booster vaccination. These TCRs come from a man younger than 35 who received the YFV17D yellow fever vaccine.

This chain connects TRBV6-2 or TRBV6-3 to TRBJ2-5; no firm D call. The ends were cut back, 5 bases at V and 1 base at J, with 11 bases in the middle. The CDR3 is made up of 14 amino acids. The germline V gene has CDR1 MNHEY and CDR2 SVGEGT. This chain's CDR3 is CASSLERSQETQYF. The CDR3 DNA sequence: TGTGCCAGCAGTCTAGAGAGGTCCCAAGAGACCCAGTACTTC.

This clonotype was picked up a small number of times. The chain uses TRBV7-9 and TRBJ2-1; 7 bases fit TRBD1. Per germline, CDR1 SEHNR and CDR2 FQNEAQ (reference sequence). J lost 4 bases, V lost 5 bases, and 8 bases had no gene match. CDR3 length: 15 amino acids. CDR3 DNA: TGTGCCAGCAGCCCCCCGGACAGGAAGTACAATGAGCAGTTCTTC. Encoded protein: CASSPPDRKYNEQFF.

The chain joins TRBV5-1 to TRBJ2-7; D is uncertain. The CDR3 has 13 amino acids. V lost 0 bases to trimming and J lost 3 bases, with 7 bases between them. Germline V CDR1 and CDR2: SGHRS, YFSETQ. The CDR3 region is CASSLAFGYEQYF. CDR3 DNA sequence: TGCGCCAGCAGCTTGGCCTTCGGCTACGAGCAGTACTTC. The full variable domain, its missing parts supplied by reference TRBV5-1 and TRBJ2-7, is KAGVTQTPRYLIKTRGQQVTLSCSPISGHRSVSWYQQTPGQGLQFLFEYFSETQRNKGNFPGRFSGRQFSNSRSEMNVSTLELGDSALYLCASSLAFGYEQYFGPGTRLTVT.

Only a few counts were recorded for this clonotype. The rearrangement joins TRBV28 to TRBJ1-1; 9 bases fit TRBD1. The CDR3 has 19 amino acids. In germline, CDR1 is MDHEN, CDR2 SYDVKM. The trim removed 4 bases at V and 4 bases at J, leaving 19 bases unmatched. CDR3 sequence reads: CASSSHVNRGLVVGTEAFF. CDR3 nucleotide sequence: TGTGCCAGCAGTTCCCACGTGAACAGGGGGCTGGTAGTGGGCACTGAAGCTTTCTTT.

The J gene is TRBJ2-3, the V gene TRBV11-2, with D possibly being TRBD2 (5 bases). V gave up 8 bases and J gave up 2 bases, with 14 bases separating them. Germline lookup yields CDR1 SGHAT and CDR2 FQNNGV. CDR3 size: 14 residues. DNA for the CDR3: TGTGCCAGCGGGAGCGATGGTTTCACAGATACGCAGTATTTT. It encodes CASGSDGFTDTQYF.

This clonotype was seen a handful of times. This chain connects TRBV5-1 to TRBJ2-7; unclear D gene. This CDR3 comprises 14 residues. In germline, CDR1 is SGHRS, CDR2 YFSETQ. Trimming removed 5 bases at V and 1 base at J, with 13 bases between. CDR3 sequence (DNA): TGCGCCAGCAGTCTCCATACCTGGTCCTACGAGCAGTACGTC. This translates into CASSLHTWSYEQYV.

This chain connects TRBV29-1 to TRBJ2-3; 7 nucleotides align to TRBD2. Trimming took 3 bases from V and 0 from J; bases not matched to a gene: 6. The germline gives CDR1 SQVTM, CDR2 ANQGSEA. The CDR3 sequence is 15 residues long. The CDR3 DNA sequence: TGCAGCGTTGACGCTAGCGGCATAAGCACAGATACGCAGTATTTT. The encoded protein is CSVDASGISTDTQYF.

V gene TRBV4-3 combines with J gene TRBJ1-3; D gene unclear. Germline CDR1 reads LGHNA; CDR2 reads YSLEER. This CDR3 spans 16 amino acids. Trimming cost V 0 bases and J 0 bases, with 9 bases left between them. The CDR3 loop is CASSQDVTDSGNTIYF. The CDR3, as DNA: TGCGCCAGCAGCCAAGACGTCACGGACTCTGGAAACACCATATATTTT.

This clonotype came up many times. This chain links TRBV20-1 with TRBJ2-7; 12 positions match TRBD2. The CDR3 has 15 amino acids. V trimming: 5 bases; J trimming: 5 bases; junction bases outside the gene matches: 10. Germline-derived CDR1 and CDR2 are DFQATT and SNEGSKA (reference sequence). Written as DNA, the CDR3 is TGCAGTGCTCGGCCTCTAGCGGGGGGGCTCCACGAGCAGTACGTC. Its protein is CSARPLAGGLHEQYV.

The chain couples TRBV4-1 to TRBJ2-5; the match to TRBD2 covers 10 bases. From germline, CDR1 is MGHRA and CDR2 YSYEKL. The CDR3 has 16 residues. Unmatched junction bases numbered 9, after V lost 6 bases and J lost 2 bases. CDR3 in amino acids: CASSGLAGAIQETQYF. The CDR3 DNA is TGCGCCAGCAGTGGTCTAGCGGGGGCCATACAAGAGACCCAGTACTTC.

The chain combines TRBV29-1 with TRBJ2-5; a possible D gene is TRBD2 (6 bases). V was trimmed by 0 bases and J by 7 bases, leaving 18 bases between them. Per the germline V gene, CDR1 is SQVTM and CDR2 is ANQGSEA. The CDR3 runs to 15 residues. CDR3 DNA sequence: TGCAGCGTTGAAGATAGGCAACTAGCCTGGGGGACCCAGTACTTC. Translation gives CSVEDRQLAWGTQYF.

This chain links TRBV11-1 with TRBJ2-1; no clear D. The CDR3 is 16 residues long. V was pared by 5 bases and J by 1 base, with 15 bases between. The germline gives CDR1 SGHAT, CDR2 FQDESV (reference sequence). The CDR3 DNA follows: TGTGCCAGCAGCCCCCTTACGGGTAGGTCCTACAATGAGCAGTTCTTC. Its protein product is CASSPLTGRSYNEQFF.

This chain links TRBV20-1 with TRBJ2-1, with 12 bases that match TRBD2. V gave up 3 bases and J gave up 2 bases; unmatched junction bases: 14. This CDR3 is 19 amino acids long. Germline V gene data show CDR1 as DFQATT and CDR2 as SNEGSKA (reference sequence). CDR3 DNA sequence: TGCAGTGCTAGCCTCTTACTAGCGGGGGGTCCCGAAACCTACAATGAGCAGTTCTTC. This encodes CSASLLLAGGPETYNEQFF.

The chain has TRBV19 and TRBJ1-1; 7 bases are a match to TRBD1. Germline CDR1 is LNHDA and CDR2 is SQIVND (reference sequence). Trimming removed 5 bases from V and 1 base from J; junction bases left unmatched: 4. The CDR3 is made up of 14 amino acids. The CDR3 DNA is TGTGCCAGTAGTCCGACAGGGCGGAACACTGAAGCTTTCTTT. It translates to CASSPTGRNTEAFF.

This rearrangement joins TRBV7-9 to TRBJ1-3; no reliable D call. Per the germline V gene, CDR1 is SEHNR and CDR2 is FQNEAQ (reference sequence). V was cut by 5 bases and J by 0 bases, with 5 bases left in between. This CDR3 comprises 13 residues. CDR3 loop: CASSPTSGNTIYF. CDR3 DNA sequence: TGTGCCAGCAGCCCGACCTCTGGAAACACCATATATTTT.

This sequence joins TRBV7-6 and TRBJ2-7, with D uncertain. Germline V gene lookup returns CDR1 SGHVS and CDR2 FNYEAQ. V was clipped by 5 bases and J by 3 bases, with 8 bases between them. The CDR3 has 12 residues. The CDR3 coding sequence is TGTGCCAGCAGCCCGGGTGACTACGAGCAGTACTTC. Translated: CASSPGDYEQYF.

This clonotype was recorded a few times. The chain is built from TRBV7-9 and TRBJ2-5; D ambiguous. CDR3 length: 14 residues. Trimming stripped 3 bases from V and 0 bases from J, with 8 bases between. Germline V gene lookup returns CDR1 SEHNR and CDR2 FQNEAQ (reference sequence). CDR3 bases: TGTGCCAGCAGCTTTCCTGGAGACCAAGAGACCCAGTACTTC. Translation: CASSFPGDQETQYF.

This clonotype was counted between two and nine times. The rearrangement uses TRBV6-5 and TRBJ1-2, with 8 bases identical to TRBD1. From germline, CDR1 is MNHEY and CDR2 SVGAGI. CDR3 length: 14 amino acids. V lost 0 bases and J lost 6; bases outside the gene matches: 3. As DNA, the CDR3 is TGTGCCAGCAGTTACTCGGGCAGGGGGCATGGCTACACCTTC. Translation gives CASSYSGRGHGYTF.

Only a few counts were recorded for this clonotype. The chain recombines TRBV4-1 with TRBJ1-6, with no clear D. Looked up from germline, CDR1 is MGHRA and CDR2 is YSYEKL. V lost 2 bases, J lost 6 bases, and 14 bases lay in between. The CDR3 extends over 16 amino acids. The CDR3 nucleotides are TGCGCCAGCAGCCAAAGCCCGGGCCTGGGTAATTCACCCCTCCACTTT. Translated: CASSQSPGLGNSPLHF.

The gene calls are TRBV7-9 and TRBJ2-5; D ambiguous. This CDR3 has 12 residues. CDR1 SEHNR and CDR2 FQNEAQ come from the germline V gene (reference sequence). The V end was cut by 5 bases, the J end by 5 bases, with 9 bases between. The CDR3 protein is CASSGFRETQYF. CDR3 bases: TGTGCCAGCAGCGGATTTAGGGAGACCCAGTACTTC.

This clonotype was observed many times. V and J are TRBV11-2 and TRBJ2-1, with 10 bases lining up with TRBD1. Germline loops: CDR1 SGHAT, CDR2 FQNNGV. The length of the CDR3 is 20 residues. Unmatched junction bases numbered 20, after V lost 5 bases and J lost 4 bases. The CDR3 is CASSLLGGQGMLVGYNEQFF. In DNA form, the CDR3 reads TGTGCCAGCAGCCTATTAGGGGGACAGGGGATGTTGGTTGGGTACAATGAGCAGTTCTTC.

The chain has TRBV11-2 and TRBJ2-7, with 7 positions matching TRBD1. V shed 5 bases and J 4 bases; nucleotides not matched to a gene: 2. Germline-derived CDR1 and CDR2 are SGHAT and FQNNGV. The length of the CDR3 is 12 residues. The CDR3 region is CASSGTVYEQYF. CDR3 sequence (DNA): TGTGCCAGCAGCGGGACAGTTTACGAGCAGTACTTC. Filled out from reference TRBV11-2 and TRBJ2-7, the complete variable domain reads EAGVAQSPRYKIIEKRQSVAFWCNPISGHATLYWYQQILGQGPKLLIQFQNNGVVDDSQLPKDRFSAERLKGVDSTLKIQPAKLEDSAVYLCASSGTVYEQYFGPGTRLTVT.